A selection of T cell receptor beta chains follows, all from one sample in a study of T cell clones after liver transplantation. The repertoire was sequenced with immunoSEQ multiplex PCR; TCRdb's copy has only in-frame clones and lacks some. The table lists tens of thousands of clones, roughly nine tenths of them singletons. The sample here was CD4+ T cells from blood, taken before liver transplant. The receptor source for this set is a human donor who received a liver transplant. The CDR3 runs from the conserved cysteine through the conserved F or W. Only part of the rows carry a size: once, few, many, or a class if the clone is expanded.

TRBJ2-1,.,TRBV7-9,CASSLLSGRGNEQFF
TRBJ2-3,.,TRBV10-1,CASSRDLTDTQYF
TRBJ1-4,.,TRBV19,CATSLGTGHEKLFF
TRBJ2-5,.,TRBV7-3,CASSYQGGEETQYF
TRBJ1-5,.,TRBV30,CAADRGPQPQHF
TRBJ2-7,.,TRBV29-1,CSVRKTGGSSYEQYF
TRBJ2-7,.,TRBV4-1,CASSQGQFGSYEQYF
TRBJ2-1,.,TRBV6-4,CASSERREGYSEQFF
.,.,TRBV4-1,CASSRDHGPYEQYF
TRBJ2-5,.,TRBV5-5,CASSLTVLYQETQYF
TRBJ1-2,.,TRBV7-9,CASSLTGEPLYGYTF
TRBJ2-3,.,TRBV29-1,CSAGGYGAATDTQYF
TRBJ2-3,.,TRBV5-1,CASKLASSTDTQYF
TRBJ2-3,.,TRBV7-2,CASSLHRDTQYF
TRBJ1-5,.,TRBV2,CASTGQGANQPQHF
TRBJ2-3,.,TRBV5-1,CASSSPGLGTQYF
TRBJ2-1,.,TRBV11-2,CASSLTSGSSYNEQFF
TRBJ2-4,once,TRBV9,CASGGGSKWNIQYF
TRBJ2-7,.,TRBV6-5,CASTSLHEQYF
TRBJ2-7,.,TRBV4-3,CASSQAQGPHEQYF
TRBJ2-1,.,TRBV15,CATSRGQGAHNEQFF
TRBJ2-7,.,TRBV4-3,CASSQATSGNYEQYF
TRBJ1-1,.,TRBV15,CATSRVRAAGTEAFF
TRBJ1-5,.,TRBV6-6,CASTTRPNQPQHF
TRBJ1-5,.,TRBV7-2,CASSSSDYQPQHF
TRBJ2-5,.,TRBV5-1,CASSLGAGQGGETQYF
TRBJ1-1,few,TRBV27,CASSYRVMNTEAFF
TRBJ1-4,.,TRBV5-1,CASKETTSTNEKLFF
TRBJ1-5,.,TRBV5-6,CASSFGTANSNQPQHF
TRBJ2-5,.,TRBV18,CASSPPRQGVQETQYF
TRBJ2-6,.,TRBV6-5,CATGSNSGANVLTF
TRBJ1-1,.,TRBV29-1,CSVVGPQNTEAFF